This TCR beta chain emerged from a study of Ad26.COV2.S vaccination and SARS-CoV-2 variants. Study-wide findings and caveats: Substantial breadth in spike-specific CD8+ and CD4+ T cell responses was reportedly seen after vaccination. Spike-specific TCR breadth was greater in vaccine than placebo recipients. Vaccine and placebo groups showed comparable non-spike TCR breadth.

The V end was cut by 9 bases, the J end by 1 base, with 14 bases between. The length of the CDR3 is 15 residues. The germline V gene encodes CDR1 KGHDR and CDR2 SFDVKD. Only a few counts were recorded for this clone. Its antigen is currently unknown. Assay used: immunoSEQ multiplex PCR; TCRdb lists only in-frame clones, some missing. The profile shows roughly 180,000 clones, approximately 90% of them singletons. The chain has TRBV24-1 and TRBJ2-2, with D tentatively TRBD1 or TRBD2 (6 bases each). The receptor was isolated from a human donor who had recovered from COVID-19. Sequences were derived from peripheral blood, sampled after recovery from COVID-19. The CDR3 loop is CATSAGGGNTGELFF. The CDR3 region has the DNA TGTGCCACCTCTGCAGGAGGGGGGAACACCGGGGAGCTGTTTTTT.